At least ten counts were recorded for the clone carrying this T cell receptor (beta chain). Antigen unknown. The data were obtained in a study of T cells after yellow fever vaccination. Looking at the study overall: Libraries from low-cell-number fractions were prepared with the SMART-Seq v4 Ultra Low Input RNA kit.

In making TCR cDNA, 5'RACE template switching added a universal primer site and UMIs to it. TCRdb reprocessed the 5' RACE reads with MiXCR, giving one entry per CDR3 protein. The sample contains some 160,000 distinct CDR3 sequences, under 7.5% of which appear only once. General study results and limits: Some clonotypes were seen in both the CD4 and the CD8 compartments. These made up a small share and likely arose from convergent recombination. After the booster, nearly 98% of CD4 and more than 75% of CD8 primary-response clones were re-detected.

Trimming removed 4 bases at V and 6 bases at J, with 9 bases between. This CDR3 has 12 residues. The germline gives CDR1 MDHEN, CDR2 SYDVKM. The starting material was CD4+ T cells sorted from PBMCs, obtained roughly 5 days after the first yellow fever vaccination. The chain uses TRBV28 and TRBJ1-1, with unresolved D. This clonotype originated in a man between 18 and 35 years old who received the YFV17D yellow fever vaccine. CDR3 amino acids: CASSSATPEAFF. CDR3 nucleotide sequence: TGTGCCAGCAGTTCCGCCACCCCTGAAGCTTTCTTT. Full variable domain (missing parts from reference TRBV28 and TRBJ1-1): DVKVTQSSRYLVKRTGEKVFLECVQDMDHENMFWYRQDPGLGLRLIYFSYDVKMKEKGDIPEGYSVSREKKERFSLILESASTNQTSMYLCASSSATPEAFFGQGTRLTVV.